This passage covers 31 T cell receptor beta chains from one sample sequenced in a study of beta chain features in type 1 diabetes. Study conclusions and caveats: Shortening of TCRB CDR3s, moderate but significant, appeared in all four CD4+ subsets of Type 1 diabetes patients.

Of the isolated RNA, all was reverse transcribed, and so the sequenced material was expressed TCRB transcripts. Measured with immunoSEQ multiplex PCR; TCRdb has only the in-frame clones, and not every one. The table shows 53,000 or so clones, with 55% to 70% occurring only once. These receptors are not linked to any known antigen. Specimen: stem cell memory CD4+ T cells from blood. These receptors were obtained from a woman aged 25 to 45 with type 1 diabetes.

This chain connects TRBV18 to TRBJ1-2; TRBD1 aligns across 7 bases. The CDR3 is 18 amino acids. Germline CDR1 KGHSH, CDR2 LQKENI. Unmatched junction bases numbered 20, after V lost 2 bases and J lost 8 bases. CDR3 amino acids: CASSPYQGSTGNTKGYTF. Written as DNA, the CDR3 is TGTGCCAGCTCACCATACCAAGGGTCGACAGGGAACACAAAAGGCTACACCTTC.

This clone occurred a few times. The chain employs TRBV7-2 and TRBJ2-7; 7 bases fit TRBD2. Germline V CDR1 and CDR2: SGHTA, FQGNSA. The CDR3 is made up of 13 amino acids. V dropped 5 bases and J dropped 2; count of bases not matched to a gene: 3. The CDR3 DNA sequence: TGTGCCAGCAGCAGGACTAGTGCCTACGAGCAGTACTTC. Amino acids: CASSRTSAYEQYF.

The chain employs TRBV28 and TRBJ2-1; TRBD2 agrees at 11 bases. V was pared by 6 bases and J by 6 bases, with 19 bases of the junction left unmatched. CDR1 is MDHEN and CDR2 is SYDVKM in the germline V gene. This CDR3 is 19 amino acids long. CDR3 nucleotide sequence: TGTGCCAGCAGATACCACTATCCCACTAGCGGGAGTATCACCAATGAGCAGTTCTTC. Translation: CASRYHYPTSGSITNEQFF.

The J gene is TRBJ1-2, the V gene TRBV5-1, with a weak D call TRBD1 (5 bases). This CDR3 comprises 13 residues. Trimming shortened V by 2 bases and J by 8 bases, and 13 bases separated the two germline ends. The germline CDR1 and CDR2 sequences are SGHRS and YFSETQ. DNA for the CDR3: TGCGCCAGCAGCTTACAGGACCCATGGGGCTACACCTTC. Protein: CASSLQDPWGYTF. The full variable domain, with the rest looked up from reference TRBV5-1 and TRBJ1-2, is KAGVTQTPRYLIKTRGQQVTLSCSPISGHRSVSWYQQTPGQGLQFLFEYFSETQRNKGNFPGRFSGRQFSNSRSEMNVSTLELGDSALYLCASSLQDPWGYTFGSGTRLTVV.

The chain is built from TRBV7-3 and TRBJ2-1; D call uncertain. The CDR3 is made up of 15 amino acids. Germline CDR1 and CDR2: SGHTA and FQGTGA. The V and J ends lost 3 bases and 3 bases respectively, with 12 bases between them. The CDR3 loop reads CASSLLNDIYNEQFF. The CDR3 DNA sequence: TGTGCCAGCAGCTTGTTAAACGACATCTACAATGAGCAGTTCTTC.

V and J are TRBV5-1 and TRBJ2-5; TRBD1 agrees at 9 bases. The CDR3 totals 17 residues. J gave up 5 bases and V 3 bases, and 14 bases lay outside the gene matches. Germline V gene lookup returns CDR1 SGHRS and CDR2 YFSETQ. The CDR3 sequence: CASSSGQGGGAVETQYF. As DNA, the CDR3 is TGCGCCAGCAGCTCGGGACAGGGAGGTGGAGCAGTGGAGACCCAGTACTTC. The full variable domain, completed using reference TRBV5-1 and TRBJ2-5, is KAGVTQTPRYLIKTRGQQVTLSCSPISGHRSVSWYQQTPGQGLQFLFEYFSETQRNKGNFPGRFSGRQFSNSRSEMNVSTLELGDSALYLCASSSGQGGGAVETQYFGPGTRLLVL.

V and J are TRBV7-2 and TRBJ2-2; tentative D call: TRBD1 (6 bases). This CDR3 spans 16 amino acids. V lost 2 bases and J 8 bases, leaving 18 bases between the germline ends. The germline CDR1 and CDR2 sequences are SGHTA and FQGNSA. The CDR3 nucleotides read TGTGCCAGCAGCTTATGGGGCAGGGGAAGACGGGGGGAGCTGTTTTTT. Translated, it gives CASSLWGRGRRGELFF.

This clone has just a few counts. The V gene is TRBV29-1, the J gene TRBJ2-3, with D unclear. Looked up from germline, CDR1 is SQVTM and CDR2 is ANQGSEA. CDR3 length equals 12 residues. Between the trimmed V and J ends, which lost 4 bases and 2 bases, there was a span of 7 bases. The CDR3 sequence: CSVGQYTDTQYF. The CDR3 DNA reads as TGCAGCGTTGGGCAGTACACAGATACGCAGTATTTT.

This chain joins TRBV7-3 and TRBJ2-5, with a weak D call TRBD1 (6 bases). Trimming pared 5 bases from V and 3 bases from J, leaving 10 bases between. The CDR3 consists of 13 residues. Germline loops: CDR1 SGHTA, CDR2 FQGTGA. The CDR3 nucleotides read TGTGCCAGCAGCAAGGCAGGGGAAGAGACCCAGTACTTC. This translates into CASSKAGEETQYF.

The sample holds one count of this clone. The chain recombines TRBV27 with TRBJ2-1; 13 positions agree with TRBD2. V gave up 6 bases and J gave up 6 bases; unmatched junction bases: 5. Germline V gene lookup returns CDR1 MNHEY and CDR2 SMNVEV (reference sequence). The CDR3 extends over 15 amino acids. The chain's CDR3 is CASRLLAGGLNEQFF. CDR3 DNA: TGTGCCAGCAGATTACTAGCGGGAGGGCTCAATGAGCAGTTCTTC.

This chain uses TRBV5-1 with TRBJ2-5; 8 nucleotides align to TRBD1. Trimming removed 4 bases from V and 3 bases from J; junction bases left unmatched: 5. Germline loops: CDR1 SGHRS, CDR2 YFSETQ. The CDR3 is 14 residues long. In DNA, the CDR3 is TGCGCCAGCAGCACCCTGACAGGGGAAGAGACCCAGTACTTC. Translating gives CASSTLTGEETQYF.

The chain carries TRBV7-8 and TRBJ1-2, with no clear D. The CDR3 length is 15 residues. V was cut by 5 bases and J by 2 bases, with 15 bases left in between. The V gene's germline CDR1 is SGHVS and CDR2 FQNEAQ. As DNA, the CDR3 is TGTGCCAGCAGCCCCCGCCGCGCGGTAAACTATGGCTACACCTTC. Its protein is CASSPRRAVNYGYTF.

In its sample, this clone was seen a few times. The chain is built from TRBV19 and TRBJ2-7; D uncertain. Trimming shortened V by 5 bases and J by 1 base, and 12 bases separated the two germline ends. This CDR3 contains 14 residues. Per germline, CDR1 LNHDA and CDR2 SQIVND (reference sequence). CDR3 coding DNA: TGTGCCAGTAGTCCTCGGGTCTTTTCCTACGAGCAGTACTTC. It encodes CASSPRVFSYEQYF.

The chain links TRBV29-1 to TRBJ2-3; D is possibly TRBD1 (6 bases). Trimming stripped 7 bases from V and 5 bases from J, with 16 bases between. CDR3 size: 13 residues. Per the germline V gene, CDR1 is SQVTM and CDR2 is ANQGSEA. The CDR3 reads CSALAGAGDTQYF. The CDR3 nucleotides read TGCAGCGCCTTGGCAGGGGCGGGAGATACGCAGTATTTT.

As for this clone: The junction differs from germline at one of its ends, possibly a read error. The rearrangement joins TRBV18 to TRBJ2-1; TRBD1 matches at 7 bases. Germline lookup yields CDR1 KGHSH and CDR2 LQKENI. The length of the CDR3 is 13 residues. In DNA form, the CDR3 reads TGTGCCAGCTCACCAGAGGGGGCCGGGGATTTGATCTTC. This encodes CASSPEGAGDLIF.

This sequence joins TRBV9 and TRBJ1-1, with a weak D call TRBD1 (6 bases). The germline V and J ends were trimmed by 4 bases and 1 base, with 11 bases remaining between them. The germline CDR1 and CDR2 sequences are SGDLS and YYNGEE. This CDR3 is built from 14 residues. CDR3 DNA: TGTGCCAGCAGCCCAAGGGGGGGGAACACTGAAGCTTTCTTT. Translating gives CASSPRGGNTEAFF.

This clone has only a few counts. The V and J genes are TRBV5-1 and TRBJ2-5; D remains ambiguous. Germline V gene lookup returns CDR1 SGHRS and CDR2 YFSETQ. The CDR3 is 14 residues long. Trimming stripped 2 bases from V and 5 bases from J, with 13 bases between. CDR3 loop: CASSFSELIETQYF. The CDR3, as DNA: TGCGCCAGCAGCTTCTCGGAGTTAATTGAGACCCAGTACTTC.

This clone showed up just a few times. The rearrangement uses TRBV30 and TRBJ2-3; 7 bases match TRBD2. CDR3 length: 12 amino acids. Per germline, CDR1 GTSNPN and CDR2 SVGIG (reference sequence). The V and J ends lost 4 bases and 3 bases, in that order; junction bases with no gene match: 1. CDR3 loop: CAWTSGTDTQYF. CDR3 sequence (DNA): TGTGCCTGGACTAGCGGTACAGATACGCAGTATTTT. Combining the CDR3 with reference TRBV30 and TRBJ2-3 gives the whole variable domain SQTIHQWPATLVQPVGSPLSLECTVEGTSNPNLYWYRQAAGRGLQLLFYSVGIGQISSEVPQNLSASRPQDRQFILSSKKLLLSDSGFYLCAWTSGTDTQYFGPGTRLTVL.

The chain employs TRBV5-4 and TRBJ2-3; 8 bases agree with TRBD1. Germline trimming cut 5 bases from V and 1 base from J; bases unmatched to any gene: 3. Germline V gene data show CDR1 as SGHNT and CDR2 as YYREEE (reference sequence). The CDR3 length is 14 residues. CDR3 loop: CASSSGQGTDTQYF. The CDR3 region has the DNA TGTGCCAGCAGTTCGGGACAGGGCACAGATACGCAGTATTTT.

This clone was counted between two and nine times. The chain couples TRBV7-2 to TRBJ1-2, with 7 bases matching TRBD1. Germline trimming cut 6 bases from V and 3 bases from J; bases unmatched to any gene: 4. The CDR3 has 13 residues. Germline values: CDR1 SGHTA, CDR2 FQGNSA. The CDR3 reads CASSRDSYYGYTF. Here the CDR3 DNA reads TGTGCCAGCAGTCGGGACAGTTACTATGGCTACACCTTC.

V is TRBV10-3 and J is TRBJ2-3; 8 bases align to TRBD1. Germline V gene lookup returns CDR1 ENHRY and CDR2 SYGVKD. This CDR3 region has 16 residues. Unmatched junction bases numbered 8, after V lost 6 bases and J lost 0 bases. In nucleotides, the CDR3 is TGTGCCATCAGCGGAACGACAGGGGAAAGCACAGATACGCAGTATTTT. It is translated as CAISGTTGESTDTQYF.

Concerning this clone itself: The junction departs from the called germline gene at one end, perhaps through a read error. The chain is built from TRBV7-8 and TRBJ2-7; D perhaps matches TRBD2 (7 bases). The CDR3 totals 12 residues. Germline values: CDR1 SGHVS, CDR2 FQNEAQ. CDR3 amino acids: CASSPVHGGPLF. In DNA form, the CDR3 reads TGTGCCAGCAGCCCCGTTCACGGGGGGCCCCTCTTC.

The rearrangement joins TRBV7-3 to TRBJ2-1, with 10 nucleotides matching TRBD1. The CDR3 runs 15 residues. Unmatched junction bases numbered 4, after V lost 3 bases and J lost 5 bases. CDR1 and CDR2 (germline): SGHTA, FQGTGA. CDR3: CASSLPGTGDNEQFF. As DNA, the CDR3 is TGTGCCAGCAGCTTGCCCGGGACAGGGGACAATGAGCAGTTCTTC.

This rearrangement joins TRBV10-3 to TRBJ1-2, with 7 positions matching TRBD1. Germline CDR1 and CDR2: ENHRY and SYGVKD. The trim removed 6 bases at V and 2 bases at J, leaving 6 bases unmatched. The CDR3 runs 14 residues. CDR3 protein: CAIRRTGENYGYTF. The CDR3 DNA sequence: TGTGCCATCAGGCGGACAGGAGAGAACTATGGCTACACCTTC.

V and J are TRBV18 and TRBJ1-4; the match to TRBD1 covers 7 bases. The germline V gene encodes CDR1 KGHSH and CDR2 LQKENI. This CDR3 spans 16 amino acids. The junction had 6 bases not matched to a gene; V was cut back by 1 base and J by 4 bases. CDR3 in amino acids: CASSPRSGQDNEKLFF. In DNA form, the CDR3 reads TGTGCCAGCTCACCACGGTCTGGACAGGATAATGAAAAACTGTTTTTT.

The V and J genes are TRBV27 and TRBJ2-6; 8 bases align to TRBD1. CDR1 and CDR2 from the germline V gene are MNHEY and SMNVEV (reference sequence). The V and J ends lost 5 bases and 4 bases, in that order; junction bases with no gene match: 4. CDR3 size: 15 residues. The CDR3 DNA follows: TGTGCCAGCAGTCCGCAGGGGGCGGGGGCCAACGTCCTGACTTTC. Its protein product is CASSPQGAGANVLTF.

This chain connects TRBV13 to TRBJ2-3, with TRBD1 matching 11 bases. The CDR3 has 22 amino acids. Trimming removed 4 bases from V and 2 bases from J; junction bases left unmatched: 23. Germline V gene sequence: CDR1 PRHDT, CDR2 FYEKMQ (reference sequence). The DNA of the CDR3 is TGTGCCAGCAGCTGCATTCGAGGGACAGGGGGAAGAGAAGAAAATCACACAGATACGCAGTATTTT. Translating gives CASSCIRGTGGREENHTDTQYF.

The chain combines TRBV7-9 with TRBJ2-3; no clear D gene. The CDR3 is made up of 15 amino acids. Germline CDR1 is SEHNR and CDR2 is FQNEAQ (reference sequence). Trimming removed 6 bases at V and 1 base at J, with 14 bases between. CDR3 protein: CASRNYPVRTDTQYF. In DNA form, the CDR3 reads TGTGCCAGCAGGAACTACCCCGTTCGCACAGATACGCAGTATTTT.

This chain joins TRBV7-6 and TRBJ2-2, with D hard to call. Germline CDR1 reads SGHVS; CDR2 reads FNYEAQ. Trimming took off 4 bases at V and 3 bases at J, with 9 bases between the two ends. CDR3 size: 14 residues. The CDR3 protein is CASSSRSYTGELFF. The DNA for the CDR3 is TGTGCCAGCAGCTCGCGAAGTTACACCGGGGAGCTGTTTTTT.

DNA for the CDR3: TGCGCCAGCAGCCCTACAGGGGGACTGAACACTGAAGCTTTCTTT. Translation: CASSPTGGLNTEAFF. The gene calls are TRBV5-1 and TRBJ1-1, with TRBD1 matching over 8 bases. CDR1 is SGHRS, CDR2 YFSETQ, per germline. This CDR3 has 15 residues. The ends lost 4 bases at V and 0 bases at J; junction bases unmatched: 5. Filled out from reference TRBV5-1 and TRBJ1-1, the complete variable domain reads KAGVTQTPRYLIKTRGQQVTLSCSPISGHRSVSWYQQTPGQGLQFLFEYFSETQRNKGNFPGRFSGRQFSNSRSEMNVSTLELGDSALYLCASSPTGGLNTEAFFGQGTRLTVV.

This clone has more than one count but fewer than ten. The chain employs TRBV18 and TRBJ2-3; 9 nucleotides align to TRBD2. There are 15 residues in the CDR3. The J segment lost 6 bases and the V segment lost 3 bases, leaving 7 bases of the junction unmatched. Per germline, CDR1 KGHSH and CDR2 LQKENI. The CDR3 spells CASSPRAGGGDTQYF. As DNA, the CDR3 is TGTGCCAGCTCACCCCGAGCGGGAGGAGGGGATACGCAGTATTTT.